The rows below give T cell receptor beta chains drawn from one sample of a study of T cells expressing NK-cell markers. TCRdb processed the 5' RACE reads again and assigns one entry to each CDR3 protein, with no DNA. This sample's clone table lists about 160,000 distinct CDR3 sequences. The specimen sequenced was blood T cells: a sorted CD56 or NKG2C T cell subset, CD4+ or CD8+ T cells, or bulk PBMC T cells (not recorded which). These receptors were taken from a woman aged 18 to 75 in good health. Each CDR3 is given with its conserved first and last residue.

J gene | V gene | CDR3 protein
TRBJ1-5 | TRBV7-2 | CASSLAGQGWNQPQHF
TRBJ1-5 | TRBV4-1 | CASSLGGVGNQPQHF
TRBJ2-7 | TRBV7-2 | CASSFQRARGSEQYF
TRBJ1-4 | TRBV15 | CATSRDRGWDEKLFF
TRBJ1-5 | TRBV7-8 | CASSRDRGREGNQPQHF
TRBJ2-7 | TRBV27 | CASKIQGREQYF
TRBJ2-1 | TRBV7-3 | CASTSRGGGAQEQFF
TRBJ2-1 | TRBV2 | CASAPIEREGNEQFF
TRBJ1-1 | TRBV6-5 | CASSSLPGQGADTEAFF
TRBJ2-3 | TRBV5-1 | CASSSGSLPDTQYF
TRBJ2-4 | TRBV6-4 | CASRPEQGASTKNIQYF
TRBJ1-2 | TRBV2 | CASSTTGTAGYTF
TRBJ2-7 | TRBV5-1 | CASRGDSTYEQYF